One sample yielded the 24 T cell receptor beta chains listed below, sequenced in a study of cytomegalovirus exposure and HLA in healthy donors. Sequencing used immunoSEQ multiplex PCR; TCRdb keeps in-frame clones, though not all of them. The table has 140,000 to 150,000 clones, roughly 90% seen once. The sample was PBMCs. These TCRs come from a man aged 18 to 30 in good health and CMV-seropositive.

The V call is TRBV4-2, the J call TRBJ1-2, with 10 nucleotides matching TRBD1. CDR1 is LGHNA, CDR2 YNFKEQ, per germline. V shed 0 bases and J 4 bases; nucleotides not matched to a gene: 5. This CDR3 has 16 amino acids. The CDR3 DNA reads TGTGCCAGCAGCCAAGATGGGGACAGGGGCCTCTATGGCTACACCTTC. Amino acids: CASSQDGDRGLYGYTF.

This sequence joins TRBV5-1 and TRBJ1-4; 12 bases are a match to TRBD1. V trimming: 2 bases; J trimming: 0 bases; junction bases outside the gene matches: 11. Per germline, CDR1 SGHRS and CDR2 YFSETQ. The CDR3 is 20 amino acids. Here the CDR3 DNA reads TGCGCCAGCAGCTTAACCGGGGACAGGGGGCAGTCTGCAACTAATGAAAAACTGTTTTTT. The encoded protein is CASSLTGDRGQSATNEKLFF.

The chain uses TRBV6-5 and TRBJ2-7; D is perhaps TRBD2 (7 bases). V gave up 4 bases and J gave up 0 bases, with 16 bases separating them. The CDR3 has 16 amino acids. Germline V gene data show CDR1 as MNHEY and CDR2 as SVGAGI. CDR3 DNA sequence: TGTGCCAGCAGTTCACTGGTGGCGGGGGCCTCCTACGAGCAGTACTTC. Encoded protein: CASSSLVAGASYEQYF.

DNA of the CDR3: TGTGCCAGCAGTTACTCGGGACAGTCTAACTATGGCTACACCTTC. Its translation: CASSYSGQSNYGYTF. V is TRBV6-5 and J is TRBJ1-2, with TRBD1 matching 7 bases. This CDR3 comprises 15 residues. With V trimmed by 0 bases and J by 0 bases, 1 base remained unmatched. Per germline, CDR1 MNHEY and CDR2 SVGAGI.

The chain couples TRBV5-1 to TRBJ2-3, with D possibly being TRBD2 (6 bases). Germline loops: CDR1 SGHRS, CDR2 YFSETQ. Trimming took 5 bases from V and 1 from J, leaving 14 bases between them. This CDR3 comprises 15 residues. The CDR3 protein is CASRTSAGRTDTQYF. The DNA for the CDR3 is TGCGCCAGCAGGACGAGCGCGGGGCGCACAGATACGCAGTATTTT.

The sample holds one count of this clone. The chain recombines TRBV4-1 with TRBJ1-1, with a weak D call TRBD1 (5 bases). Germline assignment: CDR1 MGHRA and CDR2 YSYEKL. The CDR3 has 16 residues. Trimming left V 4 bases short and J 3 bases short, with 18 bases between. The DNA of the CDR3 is TGCGCCAGCAGCCCCACAGGAACCCGGGGGGACACTGAAGCTTTCTTT. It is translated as CASSPTGTRGDTEAFF.

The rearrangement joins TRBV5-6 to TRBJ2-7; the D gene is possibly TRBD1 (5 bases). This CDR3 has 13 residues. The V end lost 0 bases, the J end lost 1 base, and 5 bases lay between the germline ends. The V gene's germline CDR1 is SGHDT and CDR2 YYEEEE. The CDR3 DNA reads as TGTGCCAGCAGCTTGGGACAGTCCTACGAGCAGTACTTC. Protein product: CASSLGQSYEQYF.

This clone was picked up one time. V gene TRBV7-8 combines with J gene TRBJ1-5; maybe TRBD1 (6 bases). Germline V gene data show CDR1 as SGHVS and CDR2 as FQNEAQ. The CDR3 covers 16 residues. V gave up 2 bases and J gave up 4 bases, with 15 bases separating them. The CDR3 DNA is TGTGCCAGCAGCTTACGGGTAGGGGGAGTTAATCAGCCCCAGCATTTT. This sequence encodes CASSLRVGGVNQPQHF.

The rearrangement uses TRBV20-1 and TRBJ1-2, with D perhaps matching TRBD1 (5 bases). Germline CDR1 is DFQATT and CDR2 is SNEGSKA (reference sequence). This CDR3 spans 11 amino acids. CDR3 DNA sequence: TGCATCCCAGGGCCTAACTATGGCTACACCTTC. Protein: CIPGPNYGYTF.

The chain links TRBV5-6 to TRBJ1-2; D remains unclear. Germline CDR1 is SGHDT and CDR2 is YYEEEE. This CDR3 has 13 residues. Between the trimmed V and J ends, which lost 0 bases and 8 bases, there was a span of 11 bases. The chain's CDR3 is CASSLETSRGYTF. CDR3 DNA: TGTGCCAGCAGCTTGGAAACATCGAGGGGCTACACCTTC.

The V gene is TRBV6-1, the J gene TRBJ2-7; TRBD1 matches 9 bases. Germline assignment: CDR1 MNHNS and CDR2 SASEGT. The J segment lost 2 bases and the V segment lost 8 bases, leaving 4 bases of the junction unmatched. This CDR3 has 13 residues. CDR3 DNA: TGTGCCAGCGGGACAGGGCAACCCTACGAGCAGTACTTC. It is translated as CASGTGQPYEQYF.

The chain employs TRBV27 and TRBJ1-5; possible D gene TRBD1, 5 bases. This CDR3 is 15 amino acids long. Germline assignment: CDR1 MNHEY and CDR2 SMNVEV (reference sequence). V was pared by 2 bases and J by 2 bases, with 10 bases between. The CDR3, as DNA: TGTGCCAGCAGTTTACAGGGTTCGGGCAATCAGCCCCAGCATTTT. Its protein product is CASSLQGSGNQPQHF.

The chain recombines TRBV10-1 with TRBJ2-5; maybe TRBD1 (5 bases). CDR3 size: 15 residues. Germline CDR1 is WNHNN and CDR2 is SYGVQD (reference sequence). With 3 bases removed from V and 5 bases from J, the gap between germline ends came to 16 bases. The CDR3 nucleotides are TGCGCCAGCAGTGAAGGGCAGGGAATTGATGAGACCCAGTACTTC. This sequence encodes CASSEGQGIDETQYF.

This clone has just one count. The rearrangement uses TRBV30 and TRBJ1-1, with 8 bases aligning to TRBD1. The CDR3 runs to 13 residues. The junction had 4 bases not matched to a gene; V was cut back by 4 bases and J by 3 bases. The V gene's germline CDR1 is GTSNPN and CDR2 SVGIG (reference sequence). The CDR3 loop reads CAWTLDRDTEAFF. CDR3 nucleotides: TGTGCCTGGACCTTGGACAGGGACACTGAAGCTTTCTTT.

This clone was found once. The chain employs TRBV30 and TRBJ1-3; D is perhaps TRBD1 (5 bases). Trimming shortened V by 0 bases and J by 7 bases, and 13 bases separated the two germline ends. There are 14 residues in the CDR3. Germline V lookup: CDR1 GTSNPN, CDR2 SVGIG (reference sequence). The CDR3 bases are TGTGCCTGGAGTGTAGGGGTGGGTTTGAACACCATATATTTT. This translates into CAWSVGVGLNTIYF.

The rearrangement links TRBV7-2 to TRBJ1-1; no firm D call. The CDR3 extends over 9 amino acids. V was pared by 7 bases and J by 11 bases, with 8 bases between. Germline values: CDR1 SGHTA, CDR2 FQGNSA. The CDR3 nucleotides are TGTGCCAGCATCCCCCAGGCTTTCTTT. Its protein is CASIPQAFF.

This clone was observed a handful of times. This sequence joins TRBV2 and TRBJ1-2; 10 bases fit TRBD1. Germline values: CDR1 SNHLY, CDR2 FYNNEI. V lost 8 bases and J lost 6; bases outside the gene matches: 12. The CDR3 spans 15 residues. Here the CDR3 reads CASLKGSGTGDGYTF. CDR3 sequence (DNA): TGTGCCAGCCTGAAGGGTTCCGGGACAGGGGATGGCTACACCTTC.

The CDR3 region is CAWSTGTGYQPQHF. The CDR3 region has the DNA TGTGCCTGGAGTACCGGGACAGGGTACCAGCCCCAGCATTTT. The gene calls are TRBV30 and TRBJ1-5; 9 bases line up with TRBD1. V gave up 2 bases and J gave up 7 bases; unmatched junction bases: 6. This CDR3 has 14 amino acids. CDR1 and CDR2 from the germline V gene are GTSNPN and SVGIG (reference sequence).

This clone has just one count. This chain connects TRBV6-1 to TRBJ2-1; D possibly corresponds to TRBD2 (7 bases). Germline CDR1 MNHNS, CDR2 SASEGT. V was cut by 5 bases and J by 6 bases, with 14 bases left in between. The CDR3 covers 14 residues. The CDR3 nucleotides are TGTGCCAGCAGTTCGGGCGGGGGCCTCAATGAGCAGTTCTTC. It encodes CASSSGGGLNEQFF.

The CDR3 loop is CASSFGRETQYF. CDR3 nucleotides: TGTGCCAGCAGCTTTGGGCGAGAGACCCAGTACTTC. The V and J genes are TRBV7-9 and TRBJ2-5; D not certain. The germline gives CDR1 SEHNR, CDR2 FQNEAQ (reference sequence). Deletions cut 3 bases from V and 4 bases from J, with 6 bases between. The CDR3 consists of 12 residues.

CDR3 nucleotides: TGTGCCAGCAGCGCCCAGAACACCGGGGAGCTGTTTTTT. It encodes CASSAQNTGELFF. V is TRBV9 and J is TRBJ2-2; no reliable D call. The CDR3 length is 13 residues. CDR1 and CDR2 (germline): SGDLS, YYNGEE. V was cut by 3 bases and J by 1 base, with 4 bases left in between. The entire variable domain, with the rest obtained from reference TRBV9 and TRBJ2-2, is as follows: DSGVTQTPKHLITATGQRVTLRCSPRSGDLSVYWYQQSLDQGLQFLIQYYNGEERAKGNILERFSAQQFPDLHSELNLSSLELGDSALYFCASSAQNTGELFFGEGSRLTVL.

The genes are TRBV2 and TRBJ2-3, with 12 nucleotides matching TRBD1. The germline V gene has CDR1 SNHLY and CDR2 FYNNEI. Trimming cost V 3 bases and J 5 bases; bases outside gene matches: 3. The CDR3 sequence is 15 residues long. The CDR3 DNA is TGTGCCAGCAGTGAGGGACAGGGGGCAAGAGATACGCAGTATTTT. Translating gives CASSEGQGARDTQYF.

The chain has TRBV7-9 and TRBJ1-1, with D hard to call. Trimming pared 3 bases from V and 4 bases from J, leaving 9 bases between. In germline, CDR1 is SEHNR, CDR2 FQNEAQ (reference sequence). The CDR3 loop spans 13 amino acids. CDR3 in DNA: TGTGCCAGCAGCTTCGAAGGGAGCACTGAAGCTTTCTTT. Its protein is CASSFEGSTEAFF.

The CDR3 here is CASSFPTREQFF. The DNA for the CDR3 is TGCGCCAGCAGCTTTCCTACCAGGGAGCAGTTCTTC. The genes are TRBV4-1 and TRBJ2-1; no clear D gene. V was cut by 5 bases and J by 10 bases, with 12 bases left in between. The CDR3 totals 12 residues. Germline CDR1 and CDR2: MGHRA and YSYEKL.